This passage covers 30 T cell receptor beta chains from one sample sequenced in a study of cytomegalovirus exposure and HLA in healthy donors. The table came from immunoSEQ multiplex PCR; TCRdb's copy has only in-frame clones and leaves some out. The sample includes over 120,000 clones, around 90% of them seen just once. Sequences were obtained from PBMCs. Receptor source: a man aged 18 to 29 in good health and CMV-seropositive.

This clone was detected a few times. V and J are TRBV4-1 and TRBJ1-2; the D gene is possibly TRBD1 (5 bases). V lost 5 bases and J lost 5, with 15 bases in between. The CDR3 sequence is 14 residues long. CDR1 and CDR2 (germline): MGHRA, YSYEKL. CDR3 sequence reads: CASSFGRVEYGYTF. The CDR3, as DNA: TGCGCCAGCAGCTTTGGCAGGGTAGAGTATGGCTACACCTTC.

This clone was detected only once. The chain carries TRBV7-9 and TRBJ2-7; 7 bases are a match to TRBD2. Germline CDR1 and CDR2: SEHNR and FQNEAQ (reference sequence). The CDR3 runs to 16 residues. Trimming took 5 bases from V and 3 from J; bases not matched to a gene: 13. Here the CDR3 DNA reads TGTGCCAGCAGCCCCGGGCTTGCCAGCGGGGACTACGAGCAGTACTTC. Its translation: CASSPGLASGDYEQYF.

The V gene is TRBV6-5, the J gene TRBJ2-7; 7 bases match TRBD1. The CDR3 spans 12 residues. The J segment lost 3 bases and the V segment lost 7 bases, leaving 3 bases of the junction unmatched. The germline CDR1 and CDR2 sequences are MNHEY and SVGAGI. The chain's CDR3 is CASTGQSYEQYF. In nucleotides, the CDR3 is TGTGCCAGCACGGGACAGAGCTACGAGCAGTACTTC.

V gene TRBV6-6 combines with J gene TRBJ1-5, with unresolved D. Germline loops: CDR1 MNHNY, CDR2 SVGAGI (reference sequence). Trimming removed 2 bases at V and 3 bases at J, with 14 bases between. CDR3 length: 16 residues. The DNA for the CDR3 is TGTGCCAGCAGTTACAGGTCACGGAGGGACAATCAGCCCCAGCATTTT. It translates to CASSYRSRRDNQPQHF.

This chain connects TRBV25-1 to TRBJ2-3; tentatively, D is TRBD2 (6 bases). Germline values: CDR1 MGHDK, CDR2 SYGVNS. The ends were cut back, 2 bases at V and 5 bases at J, with 8 bases in the middle. The CDR3 runs to 13 residues. The CDR3, as DNA: TGTGCCAGCAGTGAACTGGGAGGAGATACGCAGTATTTT. This encodes CASSELGGDTQYF.

This chain connects TRBV28 to TRBJ1-1, with D possibly being TRBD1 (5 bases). The germline V gene has CDR1 MDHEN and CDR2 SYDVKM. The CDR3 contains 16 residues. Trimming left V 2 bases short and J 5 bases short, with 18 bases between. The DNA for the CDR3 is TGTGCCAGCAGTTTAAGGCCTTGGGGGGAGAGGACTGAAGCTTTCTTT. Its protein product is CASSLRPWGERTEAFF.

The V call is TRBV5-1, the J call TRBJ1-4, with 9 bases fitting TRBD1. After removal of 3 bases from V and 7 bases from J, the junction contained 7 bases not matched to a gene. Germline CDR1 reads SGHRS; CDR2 reads YFSETQ. There are 15 residues in the CDR3. The CDR3: CASSSPGQGIEKLFF. The CDR3, as DNA: TGCGCCAGCAGCTCGCCGGGACAGGGCATTGAAAAACTGTTTTTT.

This clone has only one observation. The V gene is TRBV10-1, the J gene TRBJ2-2; TRBD2 is a possible D gene (6 bases). CDR1 WNHNN and CDR2 SYGVQD come from the germline V gene (reference sequence). This CDR3 comprises 14 residues. Deletions cut 6 bases from V and 4 bases from J, with 12 bases between. In DNA form, the CDR3 reads TGCGCCAGCAGCCACCCCGGGGGCACCGGGGAGCTGTTTTTT. As protein: CASSHPGGTGELFF.

The chain joins TRBV2 to TRBJ1-2; weak D call: TRBD1 (6 bases). V was clipped by 8 bases and J by 0 bases, with 13 bases between them. Germline lookup yields CDR1 SNHLY and CDR2 FYNNEI. The CDR3 covers 14 residues. CDR3 DNA sequence: TGTGCCAGCGGGGCAGGGGTTACTAACTATGGCTACACCTTC. Its protein is CASGAGVTNYGYTF.

This clone has more than one count but fewer than ten. This chain joins TRBV6-6 and TRBJ1-5, with 7 bases identical to TRBD1. This CDR3 comprises 15 residues. The junction had 8 bases not matched to a gene; V was cut back by 6 bases and J by 3 bases. The germline V gene encodes CDR1 MNHNY and CDR2 SVGAGI (reference sequence). The CDR3 region has the DNA TGTGCCAGCAGCAGGGGGATAGAGCACAATCAGCCCCAGCATTTT. This codes for CASSRGIEHNQPQHF.

The chain couples TRBV6-5 to TRBJ1-3, with D uncertain. The CDR3 consists of 14 residues. Deletions cut 6 bases from V and 4 bases from J, with 13 bases between. CDR1 and CDR2 from the germline V gene are MNHEY and SVGAGI. CDR3 residues: CASSSTRSGNTIYF. The DNA of the CDR3 is TGTGCCAGCAGCTCGACCCGGAGCGGAAACACCATATATTTT.

The V gene is TRBV10-1, the J gene TRBJ2-5; D not certain. The CDR3 spans 12 residues. Trimming cost V 0 bases and J 5 bases, with 4 bases left between them. CDR1 is WNHNN, CDR2 SYGVQD, per germline (reference sequence). In nucleotides, the CDR3 is TGCGCCAGCAGTGAGTCGAGCGAGACCCAGTACTTC. Translated, it gives CASSESSETQYF.

This sequence joins TRBV2 and TRBJ2-7; 9 bases are shared with TRBD2. CDR1 is SNHLY and CDR2 is FYNNEI in the germline V gene. J was trimmed by 5 bases and V by 6 bases; bases with no gene match: 8. The CDR3 runs 14 residues. The CDR3 DNA is TGTGCCAGCAGGGACTCGGGGACTAGCAACGAGCAGTACTTC. Translating it yields CASRDSGTSNEQYF.

The V call is TRBV5-1, the J call TRBJ1-2; 8 nucleotides agree with TRBD1. The trim removed 1 base at V and 4 bases at J, leaving 3 bases unmatched. The CDR3 sequence is 14 residues long. Germline values: CDR1 SGHRS, CDR2 YFSETQ. The CDR3 DNA reads as TGCGCCAGCAGCTTGACAGGGGGGCCCTATGGCTACACCTTC. This codes for CASSLTGGPYGYTF.

Points on this clone: At one end the junction does not follow the germline gene, possibly because of a read error. The CDR3 sequence is CASSLAVGLAAVEHF. The CDR3 DNA is TGCGCCAGCAGCTTGGCCGTGGGACTAGCTGCCGTAGAGCACTTC. The chain employs TRBV5-1 and TRBJ2-5; TRBD2 matches at 9 bases. Germline V CDR1 and CDR2: SGHRS, YFSETQ. There are 15 residues in the CDR3.

This chain connects TRBV27 to TRBJ1-2; the match to TRBD1 covers 8 bases. The CDR3 sequence is 13 residues long. Germline loops: CDR1 MNHEY, CDR2 SMNVEV (reference sequence). V shed 6 bases and J 5 bases; nucleotides not matched to a gene: 5. For the CDR3, the DNA is TGTGCCAGCAGCCGACAGGGGCTTTATGGCTACACCTTC. As protein: CASSRQGLYGYTF.

This rearrangement joins TRBV23-1 to TRBJ1-6; D might be TRBD1 (5 bases). TRBV23-1 falls under the ORF class, with uncertain function. CDR3 length equals 19 residues. Trimming cost V 8 bases and J 0 bases, with 23 bases left between them. The CDR3 DNA reads TGCGCCAGCGCCCCTGTGGGAGCCGGGGGAAGCTCCTATAATTCACCCCTCCACTTT. Translating gives CASAPVGAGGSSYNSPLHF.

The V and J genes are TRBV2 and TRBJ2-1; tentatively, D is TRBD2 (6 bases). The CDR3 is 14 amino acids. Germline assignment: CDR1 SNHLY and CDR2 FYNNEI. The V end lost 7 bases, the J end lost 2 bases, and 12 bases lay between the germline ends. CDR3 sequence (DNA): TGTGCCAGCAATAAGGGAGGAGCCTACAATGAGCAGTTCTTC. Encoded protein: CASNKGGAYNEQFF.

The J gene is TRBJ1-1, the V gene TRBV5-4; 7 bases map to TRBD1. J lost 1 base, V lost 4 bases, and 4 bases had no gene match. This CDR3 region has 14 residues. The germline gives CDR1 SGHNT, CDR2 YYREEE (reference sequence). The CDR3 region is CASSRGQSNTEAFF. The CDR3 DNA sequence: TGTGCCAGCAGCAGGGGACAGTCGAACACTGAAGCTTTCTTT.

This chain joins TRBV7-2 and TRBJ2-5, with a possible D match to TRBD1 (5 bases). The germline gives CDR1 SGHTA, CDR2 FQGNSA. Trimming took off 0 bases at V and 2 bases at J, with 7 bases between the two ends. The CDR3 covers 14 residues. The CDR3 DNA is TGTGCCAGCAGCTTAGCGGGGCTACAAGAGACCCAGTACTTC. Its protein product is CASSLAGLQETQYF. The variable domain in full, with the rest retrieved from reference TRBV7-2 and TRBJ2-5, is GAGVSQSPSNKVTEKGKDVELRCDPISGHTALYWYRQSLGQGLEFLIYFQGNSAPDKSGLPSDRFSAERTGGSVSTLTIQRTQQEDSAVYLCASSLAGLQETQYFGPGTRLLVL.

V usage is TRBV9 and J usage is TRBJ2-5; 7 nucleotides line up with TRBD2. CDR1 and CDR2 from the germline V gene are SGDLS and YYNGEE. The J segment lost 4 bases and the V segment lost 0 bases, leaving 12 bases of the junction unmatched. The CDR3 has 17 amino acids. The CDR3 nucleotides are TGTGCCAGCAGCGTAGGAAGGTCTAGCGGAGTGGGAGAGACCCAGTACTTC. Amino acids: CASSVGRSSGVGETQYF.

This rearrangement joins TRBV10-3 to TRBJ1-1; 9 nucleotides line up with TRBD1. Per the germline V gene, CDR1 is ENHRY and CDR2 is SYGVKD. J was trimmed by 7 bases and V by 10 bases; bases with no gene match: 7. This CDR3 contains 12 residues. The CDR3 is CATQGALGEAFF. CDR3 sequence (DNA): TGTGCCACACAGGGGGCTTTAGGTGAAGCTTTCTTT.

This chain joins TRBV25-1 and TRBJ1-2, with D maybe TRBD1 (5 bases). Germline-derived CDR1 and CDR2 are MGHDK and SYGVNS. The CDR3 totals 14 residues. Trimming stripped 4 bases from V and 2 bases from J, with 11 bases between. The CDR3 DNA reads TGTGCCAGCAGTGTCGGCAGACAGAACTATGGCTACACCTTC. The encoded protein is CASSVGRQNYGYTF.

The V call is TRBV7-9, the J call TRBJ2-2; 9 bases are shared with TRBD1. The germline gives CDR1 SEHNR, CDR2 FQNEAQ (reference sequence). This CDR3 comprises 16 residues. After removal of 1 base from V and 1 base from J, the junction contained 1 base not matched to a gene. CDR3 loop: CASSLGTGENTGELFF. Here the CDR3 DNA reads TGTGCCAGCAGCTTAGGGACAGGGGAGAACACCGGGGAGCTGTTTTTT. The full variable domain, rest sourced from reference TRBV7-9 and TRBJ2-2, is DTGVSQNPRHKITKRGQNVTFRCDPISEHNRLYWYRQTLGQGPEFLTYFQNEAQLEKSRLLSDRFSAERPKGSFSTLEIQRTEQGDSAMYLCASSLGTGENTGELFFGEGSRLTVL.

This clone was counted once. J is TRBJ2-7 and V is TRBV28, with no clear D. Germline CDR1 and CDR2: MDHEN and SYDVKM. This CDR3 spans 14 amino acids. V lost 2 bases and J lost 2, with 10 bases in between. In DNA form, the CDR3 reads TGTGCCAGCAGTTTAGGTTCGGTACCCTACGAGCAGTACTTC. Protein: CASSLGSVPYEQYF.

This clone was seen only once. This chain uses TRBV9 with TRBJ2-7; the match to TRBD2 covers 7 bases. Germline V CDR1 and CDR2: SGDLS, YYNGEE. This CDR3 has 14 amino acids. V gave up 3 bases and J gave up 6 bases; unmatched junction bases: 9. The CDR3 spells CASSARLAPSEQYF. CDR3 DNA sequence: TGTGCCAGCAGCGCACGACTAGCCCCCAGCGAGCAGTACTTC. Complete variable domain (other parts from reference TRBV9 and TRBJ2-7): DSGVTQTPKHLITATGQRVTLRCSPRSGDLSVYWYQQSLDQGLQFLIQYYNGEERAKGNILERFSAQQFPDLHSELNLSSLELGDSALYFCASSARLAPSEQYFGPGTRLTVT.

J is TRBJ1-2 and V is TRBV7-9, with unresolved D. The CDR3 extends over 14 amino acids. Germline-derived CDR1 and CDR2 are SEHNR and FQNEAQ (reference sequence). V shed 1 base and J shed 5 bases, with 11 bases lying between them. CDR3 sequence: CASSLGDTHYGYTF. CDR3 bases: TGTGCCAGCAGCTTAGGCGACACTCATTATGGCTACACCTTC.

The chain employs TRBV6-5 and TRBJ1-6; TRBD1 is a possible D gene (6 bases). The germline V gene has CDR1 MNHEY and CDR2 SVGAGI. The V gene lost 10 bases and the J gene lost 7 bases, with 17 bases spanning the gap. CDR3 size: 14 residues. CDR3 protein: CATSKGGGNSPLHF. In DNA form, the CDR3 reads TGTGCCACCTCCAAAGGGGGGGGGAATTCACCCCTCCACTTT.

This clone was picked up a small number of times. The chain combines TRBV6-4 with TRBJ2-1; 10 nucleotides agree with TRBD1. The CDR3 has 16 residues. CDR1 is MRHNA, CDR2 SNTAGT, per germline. The trim removed 0 bases at V and 7 bases at J, leaving 6 bases unmatched. CDR3 sequence reads: CASSDSGTGATNEQFF. In DNA form, the CDR3 reads TGTGCCAGCAGTGACTCAGGGACAGGGGCTACAAATGAGCAGTTCTTC.

The chain carries TRBV19 and TRBJ2-1; 7 bases match TRBD1. Germline CDR1 and CDR2: LNHDA and SQIVND (reference sequence). V lost 3 bases to trimming and J lost 8 bases; unmatched junction nucleotides: 7. This CDR3 has 14 residues. CDR3 in DNA: TGTGCCAGTAGTATCGACAGGGAGTTCGATGAGCAGTTCTTC. Translation gives CASSIDREFDEQFF.